A single sample gave rise to the 24 T cell receptor beta chains below, sequenced in a study of T-cell memory formation after mild COVID-19. In TCRdb, the 5' RACE reads were re-called with MiXCR into one record per CDR3 protein. The table lists roughly 130,000 distinct CDR3 sequences, roughly 15% of them singletons, with approximately 14% in the top ten. Sequenced material: PBMCs or a T cell subset sorted from them (not recorded which). The receptors were sampled from an adult woman who had mild COVID-19 (a few samples of this study predate the infection). Cell type and time point are not known.

The chain links TRBV10-3 to TRBJ1-1; D call uncertain. Germline V gene data show CDR1 as ENHRY and CDR2 as SYGVKD. This CDR3 region has 16 residues. V lost 0 bases and J lost 0, with 11 bases in between. The CDR3 coding sequence is TGTGCCATCAGTGAGTCATTGGGGAGCATGAACACTGAAGCTTTCTTT. Translating it yields CAISESLGSMNTEAFF.

The chain is built from TRBV7-9 and TRBJ2-5; a possible D gene is TRBD2 (5 bases). Germline V gene sequence: CDR1 SEHNR, CDR2 FQNEAQ (reference sequence). V was cut by 5 bases and J by 7 bases, with 29 bases left in between. The CDR3 covers 18 residues. CDR3 DNA: TGTGCCAGCAGCCAAGCGGCCACGACGGAGGCCCTGAGTGGGACCCAGTACTTC. Protein product: CASSQAATTEALSGTQYF.

This chain joins TRBV4-3 and TRBJ2-3, with D possibly TRBD2 on 6 matching bases. V lost 4 bases, J lost 4 bases, and 15 bases lay in between. Germline assignment: CDR1 LGHNA and CDR2 YSLEER. The CDR3 runs to 15 residues. The CDR3 coding sequence is TGCGCCAGCAGCCTACAATCTAGCGACGCAGATACGCAGTATTTT. This encodes CASSLQSSDADTQYF.

This clonotype has more than one count but fewer than ten. The chain links TRBV28 to TRBJ1-3; TRBD1 matches 9 bases. J was trimmed by 4 bases and V by 5 bases; bases with no gene match: 3. The CDR3 has 14 amino acids. Germline V gene sequence: CDR1 MDHEN, CDR2 SYDVKM. For the CDR3, the DNA is TGTGCCAGCAGTAGAGGGACAGGGGGAAACACCATATATTTT. This sequence encodes CASSRGTGGNTIYF.

V gene TRBV6-6 combines with J gene TRBJ2-1; 7 bases align to TRBD2. Per germline, CDR1 MNHNY and CDR2 SVGAGI (reference sequence). The CDR3 sequence is 16 residues long. V was clipped by 0 bases and J by 4 bases; unmatched bases: 6. CDR3 protein: CASSYSQRGEYNEQFF. CDR3 DNA: TGTGCCAGCAGTTACTCTCAGCGGGGCGAATACAATGAGCAGTTCTTC.

The chain joins TRBV25-1 to TRBJ2-5; D tentatively reads TRBD1 or TRBD2 (5 bases each). The CDR3 runs 14 residues. V was cut by 5 bases and J by 5 bases, with 15 bases left in between. Germline loops: CDR1 MGHDK, CDR2 SYGVNS. The DNA for the CDR3 is TGTGCCAGCAGTCGAACAGTGGGACGGGAGACCCAGTACTTC. The encoded protein is CASSRTVGRETQYF.

The chain links TRBV5-1 to TRBJ1-1, with D unclear. There are 14 residues in the CDR3. CDR1 and CDR2 from the germline V gene are SGHRS and YFSETQ. Trimming left V 1 base short and J 6 bases short, with 13 bases between. CDR3 DNA: TGCGCCAGCAGCTTGCTGGGAATGAGCTCTGAAGCTTTCTTT. Amino acids: CASSLLGMSSEAFF. Together with reference TRBV5-1 and TRBJ1-1, the CDR3 gives the full variable domain: KAGVTQTPRYLIKTRGQQVTLSCSPISGHRSVSWYQQTPGQGLQFLFEYFSETQRNKGNFPGRFSGRQFSNSRSEMNVSTLELGDSALYLCASSLLGMSSEAFFGQGTRLTVV.

This chain joins TRBV18 and TRBJ2-5; TRBD1 might be the D (5 bases). CDR3 length equals 15 residues. Germline V gives CDR1 KGHSH, CDR2 LQKENI. The germline V and J ends were trimmed by 1 base and 3 bases, with 12 bases remaining between them. The CDR3 region is CASSPQRTQEETQYF. The CDR3, as DNA: TGTGCCAGCTCACCACAAAGGACACAAGAAGAGACCCAGTACTTC.

The chain employs TRBV18 and TRBJ1-1; a possible D gene is TRBD1 (5 bases). V lost 3 bases and J 5 bases, leaving 13 bases between the germline ends. The CDR3 sequence is 14 residues long. Germline V CDR1 and CDR2: KGHSH, LQKENI. CDR3 nucleotides: TGTGCCAGCTCACCCAGCCCTGGGGGTACTGAAGCTTTCTTT. Amino acid sequence: CASSPSPGGTEAFF.

The chain combines TRBV23-1 with TRBJ2-3; D unclear. TRBV23-1 is filed as an ORF, its function uncertain. CDR3 length: 11 residues. Trimming stripped 10 bases from V and 7 bases from J, with 12 bases between. The CDR3 DNA sequence: TGCGCCAACCGGTCACGCCATACGCAGTATTTT. Its protein is CANRSRHTQYF.

V gene TRBV5-1 combines with J gene TRBJ2-5; 7 bases fit TRBD1. V shed 2 bases, J shed 5 bases, and the junction held 6 bases outside the gene matches. The CDR3 spans 14 residues. Germline assignment: CDR1 SGHRS and CDR2 YFSETQ. Here the CDR3 reads CASSLPGGTETQYF. Written as DNA, the CDR3 is TGCGCCAGCAGCTTACCAGGGGGTACGGAGACCCAGTACTTC.

This sequence joins TRBV12-3 or TRBV12-4 and TRBJ2-1; D gene uncertain. CDR3 length: 16 amino acids. The germline V and J ends were trimmed by 7 bases and 1 base, with 17 bases remaining between them. The CDR3 loop reads CASTLGMWGSYNEQFF. The CDR3 bases are TGTGCCAGCACTCTGGGGATGTGGGGATCCTACAATGAGCAGTTCTTC.

The chain employs TRBV6-5 and TRBJ1-6, with D possibly TRBD1 on 5 matching bases. Germline lookup yields CDR1 MNHEY and CDR2 SVGAGI. Trimming shortened V by 2 bases and J by 8 bases, and 13 bases separated the two germline ends. The CDR3 runs to 15 residues. The CDR3 sequence is CASSYLGTGDSPLHF. CDR3 in DNA: TGTGCCAGCAGTTACCTCGGGACTGGTGATTCACCCCTCCACTTT.

The CDR3 region has the DNA TGTGCCAGTCGTAGCTATGGCTACACCTTC. Its protein is CASRSYGYTF. The genes are TRBV19 and TRBJ1-2; D call uncertain. CDR1 is LNHDA and CDR2 is SQIVND in the germline V gene (reference sequence). Deletions cut 8 bases from V and 4 bases from J, with 5 bases between. The CDR3 sequence is 10 residues long.

The rearrangement uses TRBV2 and TRBJ2-3; TRBD2 aligns across 7 bases. There are 15 residues in the CDR3. The germline CDR1 and CDR2 sequences are SNHLY and FYNNEI. The V segment lost 3 bases and the J segment 3 bases; nucleotides outside the gene matches: 6. Here the CDR3 DNA reads TGTGCCAGCAGTGACGGATCGGGAGGAACAGATACGCAGTATTTT. Its translation is CASSDGSGGTDTQYF.

The DNA for the CDR3 is TGTGCCAGCAGGGCAGAGAGATCACCCCTCCACTTT. This sequence encodes CASRAERSPLHF. The rearrangement joins TRBV6-6 to TRBJ1-6, with D hard to call. CDR3 length equals 12 residues. The germline V gene encodes CDR1 MNHNY and CDR2 SVGAGI (reference sequence). V lost 6 bases to trimming and J lost 10 bases, with 10 bases between them.

The chain is built from TRBV5-5 and TRBJ1-1, with no clear D. Between the trimmed V and J ends, which lost 4 bases and 0 bases, there was a span of 13 bases. This CDR3 comprises 15 residues. Germline lookup yields CDR1 SGHKS and CDR2 YYEKEE (reference sequence). CDR3 bases: TGTGCCAGCAGCCCCTACCAGAGAGTGAACACTGAAGCTTTCTTT. This encodes CASSPYQRVNTEAFF. Full variable domain (missing parts from reference TRBV5-5 and TRBJ1-1): DAGVTQSPTHLIKTRGQQVTLRCSPISGHKSVSWYQQVLGQGPQFIFQYYEKEERGRGNFPDRFSARQFPNYSSELNVNALLLGDSALYLCASSPYQRVNTEAFFGQGTRLTVV.

The chain employs TRBV4-2 and TRBJ2-1; no definite D call. Germline V gene lookup returns CDR1 LGHNA and CDR2 YNFKEQ. CDR3 size: 21 residues. V was cut by 0 bases and J by 0 bases, with 24 bases left in between. CDR3 region: CASSQERLGDFYKASYNEQFF. The DNA for the CDR3 is TGTGCCAGCAGCCAAGAGCGGCTTGGGGATTTTTATAAAGCCTCCTACAATGAGCAGTTCTTC.

The rearrangement links TRBV5-1 to TRBJ2-7; TRBD1 matches 10 bases. In germline, CDR1 is SGHRS, CDR2 YFSETQ. CDR3 length: 16 residues. Losses at the gene ends were 4 bases for V and 4 bases for J; bases not matched to a gene: 11. The CDR3 DNA follows: TGCGCCAGCAGCAGATCCTCCGGGACAGGGGTTTACGAGCAGTACTTC. This sequence encodes CASSRSSGTGVYEQYF.

This clonotype has just a few counts. This rearrangement joins TRBV18 to TRBJ1-4, with D perhaps TRBD1 (5 bases). V shed 0 bases and J shed 6 bases, with 11 bases lying between them. CDR3 length: 15 amino acids. The germline V gene has CDR1 KGHSH and CDR2 LQKENI. CDR3 DNA sequence: TGTGCCAGCTCACCACCCCGGACACTGGATGAAAAACTGTTTTTT. Translating it yields CASSPPRTLDEKLFF.

This chain joins TRBV4-1 and TRBJ2-7; TRBD2 might be the D (6 bases). The CDR3 covers 15 residues. Germline loops: CDR1 MGHRA, CDR2 YSYEKL. The V end was cut by 8 bases, the J end by 2 bases, with 19 bases between. CDR3 amino acids: CASSPAGLGTYEQYF. As DNA, the CDR3 is TGCGCCAGCTCCCCTGCGGGACTGGGAACCTACGAGCAGTACTTC.

Only a few counts were recorded for this clonotype. This CDR3 is CASSSTGTDYEQYF. The CDR3 DNA sequence: TGTGCCAGCAGCTCAACCGGGACCGACTACGAGCAGTACTTC. The chain links TRBV7-9 to TRBJ2-7; D assignment may be TRBD1 or TRBD2 (5 bases each). The germline CDR1 and CDR2 sequences are SEHNR and FQNEAQ (reference sequence). V lost 4 bases and J lost 3, with 13 bases in between. This CDR3 has 14 residues. Full variable domain (outside the CDR3, taken from reference TRBV7-9 and TRBJ2-7): DTGVSQNPRHKITKRGQNVTFRCDPISEHNRLYWYRQTLGQGPEFLTYFQNEAQLEKSRLLSDRFSAERPKGSFSTLEIQRTEQGDSAMYLCASSSTGTDYEQYFGPGTRLTVT.

The V and J genes are TRBV4-2 and TRBJ2-1, with 10 bases lining up with TRBD1. Germline-derived CDR1 and CDR2 are LGHNA and YNFKEQ. The J segment lost 8 bases and the V segment lost 1 base, leaving 8 bases of the junction unmatched. CDR3 length equals 16 residues. Here the CDR3 reads CASSQVGDRGGDEQFF. CDR3 DNA: TGTGCCAGCAGCCAAGTAGGGGACAGGGGCGGCGATGAGCAGTTCTTC.

In its sample, this clonotype was seen a few times. The genes are TRBV27 and TRBJ2-7; the D is unclear. Germline assignment: CDR1 MNHEY and CDR2 SMNVEV (reference sequence). Trimming cost V 2 bases and J 5 bases, with 13 bases left between them. The CDR3 loop spans 14 amino acids. The CDR3 DNA reads as TGTGCCAGCAGTTTACTTCCCTCCGTCCACGAGCAGTACTTC. Translation gives CASSLLPSVHEQYF.